The 25 T cell receptor beta chains given below trace back to one sample, sequenced in a study of blood T cell repertoires in COVID-19. Assay: immunoSEQ multiplex PCR; the TCRdb copy retains only in-frame clones and omits some. The sample records over 75,000 clones, 65% to 85% being singletons. The specimen was peripheral blood. The receptors were sampled from an elderly woman with active or convalescent COVID-19.

The chain is built from TRBV7-8 and TRBJ2-7; TRBD1 agrees at 9 bases. The ends lost 5 bases at V and 3 bases at J; junction bases unmatched: 8. The CDR3 is 15 amino acids. The germline V gene encodes CDR1 SGHVS and CDR2 FQNEAQ. This chain's CDR3 is CASSPWGGQGYEQYF. The DNA of the CDR3 is TGTGCCAGCAGCCCATGGGGGGGACAGGGCTACGAGCAGTACTTC.

The DNA of the CDR3 is TGTGCCAGCAGCTCGATCGACAAGCTGAGAGGAAACACCATATATTTT. The encoded protein is CASSSIDKLRGNTIYF. The genes are TRBV5-6 and TRBJ1-3; D is unresolved. Germline V gene sequence: CDR1 SGHDT, CDR2 YYEEEE. The CDR3 length is 16 residues. Between the trimmed V and J ends, which lost 3 bases and 4 bases, there was a span of 17 bases.

The V call is TRBV24-1, the J call TRBJ2-2; D unclear. The germline V and J ends were trimmed by 0 bases and 1 base, with 20 bases remaining between them. This CDR3 contains 20 residues. The V gene's germline CDR1 is KGHDR and CDR2 SFDVKD. The DNA of the CDR3 is TGTGCCACCAGTGATTTGAGGTCGAAAGGCCAGACTCAGAACACCGGGGAGCTGTTTTTT. Amino acids: CATSDLRSKGQTQNTGELFF.

This clone was picked up one time. The CDR3 loop reads CASSQDVRGRQGGEQYF. The CDR3 nucleotides read TGCGCCAGCAGCCAAGATGTCAGGGGGCGTCAAGGTGGCGAGCAGTACTTC. The chain recombines TRBV4-3 with TRBJ2-7; the match to TRBD1 covers 8 bases. The CDR3 contains 17 residues. V dropped 0 bases and J dropped 6; count of bases not matched to a gene: 13. CDR1 is LGHNA, CDR2 YSLEER, per germline.

Note on this clone: At one end, the junction sequence differs from germline, possibly due to a read error. This chain links TRBV7-7 with TRBJ1-1; D is undetermined. Germline-derived CDR1 and CDR2 are SSHAT and FNYEAQ (reference sequence). The CDR3 is 15 residues long. DNA for the CDR3: TGTGCTAGCAGCTTAGCTGAGTCACTGGACACTGAAGCTTTCTTT. It is translated as CASSLAESLDTEAFF.

J is TRBJ1-2 and V is TRBV28, with 11 bases matching TRBD1. Germline assignment: CDR1 MDHEN and CDR2 SYDVKM. V was pared by 3 bases and J by 3 bases, with 9 bases of the junction left unmatched. This CDR3 spans 17 amino acids. The CDR3 loop reads CASSFIRTGGADYGYTF. As DNA, the CDR3 is TGTGCCAGCAGTTTTATCAGGACAGGGGGCGCGGACTATGGCTACACCTTC.

The chain couples TRBV6-2 or TRBV6-3 to TRBJ2-3; 7 bases align to TRBD2. V trimming: 5 bases; J trimming: 8 bases; junction bases outside the gene matches: 10. CDR3 size: 14 residues. CDR1 is MNHEY and CDR2 is SVGEGT in the germline V gene. As DNA, the CDR3 is TGTGCCAGCAGTCCCCGGGACTATCGGGGTACGCAGTATTTT. It translates to CASSPRDYRGTQYF.

The rearrangement links TRBV6-6 to TRBJ1-5; D perhaps matches TRBD1 (5 bases). The CDR3 spans 13 residues. Trimming pared 7 bases from V and 5 bases from J, leaving 12 bases between. Germline CDR1 reads MNHNY; CDR2 reads SVGAGI (reference sequence). The CDR3 DNA follows: TGTGCCAGCAACAACGGGGGAGATCAGCCCCAGCATTTT. Encoded protein: CASNNGGDQPQHF.

The chain uses TRBV10-1 and TRBJ1-1; D not resolved. Germline V gene lookup returns CDR1 WNHNN and CDR2 SYGVQD (reference sequence). V shed 6 bases and J shed 3 bases, with 11 bases lying between them. The CDR3 spans 13 residues. The CDR3 sequence is CASSPGLYTEAFF. In nucleotides, the CDR3 is TGCGCCAGCAGCCCAGGCCTTTACACTGAAGCTTTCTTT.

On this clone itself: The sample holds other DNA sequences that translate to the same CDR3. The chain couples TRBV19 to TRBJ2-7; 7 nucleotides agree with TRBD1. Germline V CDR1 and CDR2: LNHDA, SQIVND (reference sequence). J gave up 0 bases and V 9 bases, and 8 bases lay outside the gene matches. The length of the CDR3 is 14 residues. CDR3 bases: TGTGCCAGCAGTGGACAGGCGAGCTCCTACGAGCAGTACTTC. Translating gives CASSGQASSYEQYF.

The rearrangement uses TRBV30 and TRBJ1-2; D is unclear. The germline V gene has CDR1 GTSNPN and CDR2 SVGIG (reference sequence). V was pared by 1 base and J by 7 bases, with 7 bases between. This CDR3 is built from 11 residues. The CDR3 spells CAWSEQAGYTF. The CDR3, as DNA: TGTGCCTGGAGTGAGCAGGCTGGCTACACCTTC.

V is TRBV3-1 (or the pseudogene TRBV3-2) and J is TRBJ1-5; no clear D. This CDR3 is built from 13 residues. Germline CDR1 LGHDT, CDR2 YNNKEL (reference sequence). Trimming stripped 4 bases from V and 6 bases from J, with 10 bases between. The DNA for the CDR3 is TGTGCCAGCAGCCCCCGGGGAACTCAGCCCCAGCATTTT. It encodes CASSPRGTQPQHF.

This clone was counted only a few times. This sequence joins TRBV24-1 and TRBJ1-5; 7 bases agree with TRBD1. In germline, CDR1 is KGHDR, CDR2 SFDVKD. Trimming took 8 bases from V and 5 from J; bases not matched to a gene: 8. There are 14 residues in the CDR3. The CDR3 nucleotides read TGTGCCACCATGAATTCCCAGGGGGATCAGCCCCAGCATTTT. It yields the protein CATMNSQGDQPQHF.

The rearrangement joins TRBV19 to TRBJ2-7; 8 bases are shared with TRBD2. Germline V lookup: CDR1 LNHDA, CDR2 SQIVND (reference sequence). The CDR3 covers 16 residues. The V and J ends lost 5 bases and 1 base, in that order; junction bases with no gene match: 10. The DNA of the CDR3 is TGTGCCAGTAGTGCAGGGGTGGCTAGCGGGTCCTACGAGCAGTACTTC. This translates into CASSAGVASGSYEQYF.

The V call is TRBV2, the J call TRBJ1-1; possibly TRBD1 for D (5 bases). CDR3 length: 14 amino acids. Trimming took 4 bases from V and 1 from J, leaving 10 bases between them. The germline V gene has CDR1 SNHLY and CDR2 FYNNEI. The CDR3: CASSVQGENTEAFF. CDR3 DNA: TGTGCCAGCAGTGTACAAGGGGAGAACACTGAAGCTTTCTTT.

V and J are TRBV5-1 and TRBJ1-4; possible D gene TRBD1, 5 bases. Germline loops: CDR1 SGHRS, CDR2 YFSETQ. This CDR3 has 14 amino acids. With 0 bases removed from V and 7 bases from J, the gap between germline ends came to 10 bases. The CDR3 here is CASSLGQGIEKLFF. CDR3 DNA sequence: TGCGCCAGCAGCTTGGGGCAGGGAATTGAAAAACTGTTTTTT.

The J gene is TRBJ2-2, the V gene TRBV28, with 12 bases identical to TRBD1. Germline lookup yields CDR1 MDHEN and CDR2 SYDVKM. The J segment lost 2 bases and the V segment lost 3 bases, leaving 4 bases of the junction unmatched. CDR3 size: 17 residues. The chain's CDR3 is CASSFPGQGANTGELFF. CDR3 nucleotide sequence: TGTGCCAGCAGTTTTCCGGGACAGGGGGCAAACACCGGGGAGCTGTTTTTT.

V and J are TRBV5-6 and TRBJ1-5; 9 nucleotides align to TRBD1. After removal of 0 bases from V and 3 bases from J, the junction contained 1 base not matched to a gene. This CDR3 spans 15 amino acids. Germline loops: CDR1 SGHDT, CDR2 YYEEEE. The CDR3 DNA is TGTGCCAGCAGCTTGGGGGACAGGGTCAATCAGCCCCAGCATTTT. Amino acids: CASSLGDRVNQPQHF.

The V and J genes are TRBV10-3 and TRBJ2-5, with 12 bases identical to TRBD1. With 6 bases clipped from V and 9 bases from J, the junction kept 11 bases outside the gene matches. Germline V gene sequence: CDR1 ENHRY, CDR2 SYGVKD. The CDR3 spans 15 residues. DNA for the CDR3: TGTGCCATCAGAGACCCGGGACAGGGGGCGGAGGCCCAGTACTTC. It codes for CAIRDPGQGAEAQYF.

The chain combines TRBV3-1 (or the pseudogene TRBV3-2) with TRBJ2-5, with TRBD2 identical over 10 bases. This CDR3 is 15 amino acids long. CDR1 and CDR2 (germline): LGHDT, YNNKEL (reference sequence). V was pared by 8 bases and J by 3 bases, with 9 bases of the junction left unmatched. The CDR3 spells CASPPSGGREETQYF. Written as DNA, the CDR3 is TGTGCCAGCCCCCCTAGCGGGGGCAGGGAAGAGACCCAGTACTTC.

The V gene is TRBV25-1, the J gene TRBJ1-1; D gene ambiguous. With 4 bases removed from V and 0 bases from J, the gap between germline ends came to 9 bases. Looked up from germline, CDR1 is MGHDK and CDR2 is SYGVNS. This CDR3 spans 14 amino acids. This chain's CDR3 is CASSVGQLNTEAFF. The DNA for the CDR3 is TGTGCCAGCAGTGTTGGGCAGTTGAACACTGAAGCTTTCTTT.

The chain couples TRBV7-7 to TRBJ2-5; 10 bases align to TRBD2. The CDR3 totals 14 residues. Per germline, CDR1 SSHAT and CDR2 FNYEAQ (reference sequence). J gave up 5 bases and V 5 bases, and 5 bases lay outside the gene matches. Here the CDR3 reads CASSISGGSETQYF. In DNA form, the CDR3 reads TGTGCCAGCAGCATTAGCGGGGGGTCGGAGACCCAGTACTTC.

This sequence joins TRBV2 and TRBJ1-6, with D unclear. The CDR3 extends over 13 amino acids. V was pared by 7 bases and J by 6 bases, with 10 bases between. The germline V gene encodes CDR1 SNHLY and CDR2 FYNNEI. CDR3 sequence (DNA): TGTGCCAGCACCCCAGGCTCTAATTCACCCCTCCACTTT. Its translation: CASTPGSNSPLHF.

This clone was recorded a few times. The chain is built from TRBV30 and TRBJ2-1, with D possibly matching TRBD2 (5 bases). The CDR3 length is 12 residues. Germline values: CDR1 GTSNPN, CDR2 SVGIG (reference sequence). V dropped 5 bases and J dropped 3 bases, with 8 bases sitting between them. DNA of the CDR3: TGTGCCTGGGGCAGCGGCTACAATGAGCAGTTCTTC. This encodes CAWGSGYNEQFF.

This clone was seen at least ten times. The genes are TRBV19 and TRBJ2-1; tentative D call: TRBD2 (6 bases). Deletions cut 3 bases from V and 3 bases from J, with 15 bases between. The CDR3 runs 16 residues. CDR1 and CDR2 from the germline V gene are LNHDA and SQIVND (reference sequence). CDR3 in DNA: TGTGCCAGTAGTATGGATGGAAGCGGGTACTACAATGAGCAGTTCTTC. Its translation is CASSMDGSGYYNEQFF.